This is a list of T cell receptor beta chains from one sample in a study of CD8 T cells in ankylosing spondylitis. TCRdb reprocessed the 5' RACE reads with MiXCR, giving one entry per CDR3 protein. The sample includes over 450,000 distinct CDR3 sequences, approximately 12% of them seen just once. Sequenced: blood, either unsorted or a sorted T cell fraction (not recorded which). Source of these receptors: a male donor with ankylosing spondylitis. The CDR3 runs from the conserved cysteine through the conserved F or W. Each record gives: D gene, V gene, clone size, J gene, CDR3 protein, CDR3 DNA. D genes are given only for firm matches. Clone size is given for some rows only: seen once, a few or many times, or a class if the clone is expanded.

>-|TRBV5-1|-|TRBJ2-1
CASSLFRRGSHSTPLYNEQFF
TGCGCCAGCAGCTTGTTTAGGCGCGGTAGTCATTCCACGCCTTTATACAATGAGCAGTTCTTC
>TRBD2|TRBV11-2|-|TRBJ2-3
CASSLEAPWAGGTDTQYF
TGTGCCAGCAGCTTAGAGGCCCCTTGGGCGGGAGGCACAGATACGCAGTATTTT
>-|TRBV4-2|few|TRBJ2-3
CASSPSSSVDTQYF
TGTGCCAGCAGCCCGAGTTCGAGTGTAGATACGCAGTATTTT
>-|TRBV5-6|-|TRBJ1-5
CASSLDSHGDNQPQHF
TGTGCCAGCAGCTTAGACAGTCACGGAGACAATCAGCCCCAGCATTTT
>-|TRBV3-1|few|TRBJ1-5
CASSPEIRGDQPQHF
TGTGCCAGCAGCCCGGAAATCCGGGGGGATCAGCCCCAGCATTTT
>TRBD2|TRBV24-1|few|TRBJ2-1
CATSDLGGLAPNEQFF
TGTGCCACCAGTGATTTAGGGGGACTAGCGCCTAATGAGCAGTTCTTC
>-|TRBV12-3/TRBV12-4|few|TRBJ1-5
CASSLDPPRNQPQHF
TGTGCCAGCAGTTTAGACCCCCCCAGAAATCAGCCCCAGCATTTT
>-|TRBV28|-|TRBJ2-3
CASSFGYSAGGTDTQYF
TGTGCCAGCAGTTTCGGTTACAGTGCAGGTGGCACAGATACGCAGTATTTT
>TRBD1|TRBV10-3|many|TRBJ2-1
CATTWDRVYEQFF
TGTGCCACCACTTGGGACAGGGTATATGAGCAGTTCTTC
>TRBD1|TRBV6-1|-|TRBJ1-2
CASSEIPGQGFIGGYTF
TGTGCCAGCAGTGAAATTCCGGGACAGGGGTTTATTGGTGGCTACACCTTC